This T cell receptor beta chain stems from a study of cytomegalovirus exposure and HLA in healthy donors. Study results and caveats: In a later analysis, V- and J-gene trimming of beta chains associated with a DCLRE1C missense variant, replicated independently. Both high specificity and high sensitivity reportedly marked the classifier's diagnosis of cytomegalovirus status.

Primers for the PCR totalled 60 Vbeta and 13 Jbeta. Sequenced by immunoSEQ multiplex PCR; TCRdb stores in-frame clones only, minus some. The sample lists about 120,000 clones, 65% to 85% seen once, with nearly 3% in the top ten. Details on this clone: The antigen is undetermined.

The CDR3 has 14 residues. Losses at the gene ends were 2 bases for V and 3 bases for J; bases not matched to a gene: 2. Germline V gives CDR1 SGDLS, CDR2 YYNGEE. The specimen was PBMCs. The chain joins TRBV9 to TRBJ2-7; TRBD1 aligns across 10 bases. The source of this sequence is a woman aged 40 to 50 in good health and CMV-seropositive. The CDR3 protein is CASSVGTGVYEQYF. For the CDR3, the DNA is TGTGCCAGCAGCGTGGGGACAGGGGTCTACGAGCAGTACTTC.